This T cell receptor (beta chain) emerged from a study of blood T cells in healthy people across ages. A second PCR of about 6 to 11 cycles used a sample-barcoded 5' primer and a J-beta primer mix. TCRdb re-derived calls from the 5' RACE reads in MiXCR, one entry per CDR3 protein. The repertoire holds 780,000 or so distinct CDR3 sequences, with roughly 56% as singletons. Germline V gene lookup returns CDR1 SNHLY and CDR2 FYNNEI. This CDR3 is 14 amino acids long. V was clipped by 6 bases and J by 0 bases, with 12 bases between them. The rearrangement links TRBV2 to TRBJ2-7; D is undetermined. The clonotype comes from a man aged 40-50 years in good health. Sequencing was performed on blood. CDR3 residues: CASRSEMSSYEQYF. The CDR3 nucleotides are TGTGCCAGCAGGTCGGAAATGAGCTCCTACGAGCAGTACTTC. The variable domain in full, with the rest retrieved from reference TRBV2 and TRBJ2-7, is EPEVTQTPSHQVTQMGQEVILRCVPISNHLYFYWYRQILGQKVEFLVSFYNNEISEKSEIFDDQFSVERPDGSNFTLKIRSTKLEDSAMYFCASRSEMSSYEQYFGPGTRLTVT.